The 4 T cell receptor beta chains below were found in one sample sequenced in a study of a mutant IDH1 vaccine in newly diagnosed glioma. Time point reported: week 23, last vaccination. Topical imiquimod accompanied each vaccine dose, which consisted of 300 ug of mutant IDH1 20-mer peptide. Sequenced by immunoSEQ multiplex PCR; TCRdb stores in-frame clones only, minus some. The sample has roughly 29,000 clones, 65% to 85% seen once. Their antigens remain unidentified. Sequencing used PBMCs, obtained from a glioma patient whose treatment included an IDH1 peptide vaccine. These receptors came from a woman between 18 and 29 years old with glioma.

This rearrangement joins TRBV2 to TRBJ1-2; D is unresolved. Trimming took off 4 bases at V and 5 bases at J, with 8 bases between the two ends. The CDR3 length is 12 residues. Germline V gene data show CDR1 as SNHLY and CDR2 as FYNNEI. The CDR3 region is CASSVGSYGYTF. DNA of the CDR3: TGTGCCAGCAGTGTAGGGTCTTATGGCTACACCTTC.

The chain is built from TRBV29-1 and TRBJ1-2; no clear D. CDR1 is SQVTM, CDR2 ANQGSEA, per germline. V gave up 3 bases and J gave up 4 bases, with 12 bases separating them. The CDR3 has 13 amino acids. CDR3 protein: CSVDLGLSYGYTF. The CDR3 region has the DNA TGCAGCGTTGATTTGGGGTTGAGCTATGGCTACACCTTC.

The chain combines TRBV4-1 with TRBJ2-7, with no clear D. This CDR3 comprises 14 residues. V was shortened by 2 bases and J by 0 bases, with 8 bases between the two germline ends. The germline CDR1 and CDR2 sequences are MGHRA and YSYEKL. Written as DNA, the CDR3 is TGCGCCAGCAGCCAACTAGGCTTCTCCTACGAGCAGTACTTC. The encoded protein is CASSQLGFSYEQYF.

The chain combines TRBV7-2 with TRBJ2-5; no definite D call. Germline V gene lookup returns CDR1 SGHTA and CDR2 FQGNSA. The CDR3 spans 12 residues. The V and J ends lost 5 bases and 5 bases respectively, with 9 bases between them. The CDR3 loop is CASSPTRETQYF. The DNA of the CDR3 is TGTGCCAGCAGCCCAACCAGGGAGACCCAGTACTTC.